These 2 T cell receptor beta chains originate from one sample sequenced in a study of cytomegalovirus exposure and HLA in healthy donors. Amplification used 60 Vbeta primers and 13 Jbeta primers. The protocol was immunoSEQ multiplex PCR, while the TCRdb copy is restricted to in-frame clones and leaves out a portion. The sample has around 150,000 clones, around 80% seen once; the top ten hold roughly 10%. Specimen: PBMCs. These receptors were taken from a man younger than 30 in good health and CMV-seropositive.

The table lists this clone with a count of one. The rearrangement joins TRBV19 to TRBJ2-7; TRBD1 might be the D (5 bases). The V end lost 5 bases, the J end lost 3 bases, and 14 bases lay between the germline ends. The CDR3 spans 14 residues. Germline CDR1 is LNHDA and CDR2 is SQIVND (reference sequence). DNA for the CDR3: TGTGCCAGTAGTCGGCAGGGAAGGAACTACGAGCAGTACTTC. It translates to CASSRQGRNYEQYF.

The chain combines TRBV7-9 with TRBJ1-4; D gene unclear. Trimming took off 1 base at V and 2 bases at J, with 11 bases between the two ends. The CDR3 has 16 amino acids. From germline, CDR1 is SEHNR and CDR2 FQNEAQ (reference sequence). The CDR3 nucleotides are TGTGCCAGCAGCTTAGGAGGCGGATCTACTAATGAAAAACTGTTTTTT. Translated: CASSLGGGSTNEKLFF.